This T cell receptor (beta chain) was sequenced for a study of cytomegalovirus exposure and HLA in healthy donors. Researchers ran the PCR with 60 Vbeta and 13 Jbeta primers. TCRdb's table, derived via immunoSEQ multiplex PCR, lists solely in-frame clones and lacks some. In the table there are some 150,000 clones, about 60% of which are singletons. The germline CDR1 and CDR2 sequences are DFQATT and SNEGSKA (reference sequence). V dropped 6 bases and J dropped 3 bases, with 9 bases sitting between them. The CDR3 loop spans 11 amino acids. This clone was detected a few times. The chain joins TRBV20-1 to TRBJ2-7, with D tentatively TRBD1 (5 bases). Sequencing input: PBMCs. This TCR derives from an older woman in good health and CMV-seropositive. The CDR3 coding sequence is TGCAGTGCCATGACAGACTACGAGCAGTACTTC. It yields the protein CSAMTDYEQYF.